This record concerns one TCR beta chain sequence. Its antigen is still unknown. The donors (healthy individuals) were bone marrow donors. Despite likely unrecorded immune exposures, the donors were nominally healthy at the time of sampling. These data belong to a study of cytomegalovirus exposure and HLA in healthy donors. Regarding the study as a whole: TCR beta chain V- and J-gene trimming was linked, in a later analysis, to a missense variant in DCLRE1C. In a later analysis, common viral pathogens appeared linked to several of the most significant clusters.

The primer mix had 60 Vbeta and 13 Jbeta primers. Assay used: immunoSEQ multiplex PCR; TCRdb lists only in-frame clones, some missing. The sample consists of fewer than 100,000 clones, about 80% of them appearing once. The TCR comes from a woman aged 60 to 75 in good health and CMV-seronegative. The sequencing sample was made of PBMCs.

In DNA, the CDR3 is TGTGCCAGCAGAGGGACAGGGGCCCTCACAGATACGCAGTATTTT. This codes for CASRGTGALTDTQYF. V gene TRBV2 combines with J gene TRBJ2-3; 10 bases match TRBD1. This CDR3 region has 15 residues. Germline V gives CDR1 SNHLY, CDR2 FYNNEI. J was trimmed by 2 bases and V by 6 bases; bases with no gene match: 5.